The sequence of this TCR beta chain was determined in a study of beta chain features in type 1 diabetes. Expressed TCRB transcripts were sequenced because the entire RNA isolate underwent reverse transcription. The protocol was immunoSEQ multiplex PCR, while the TCRdb copy is restricted to in-frame clones and leaves out a portion. The sample lists 250,000 to 350,000 clones; around 10% were seen once. Germline CDR1 SGHAT, CDR2 FQDESV (reference sequence). This CDR3 is built from 15 residues. V was pared by 5 bases and J by 3 bases, with 7 bases of the junction left unmatched. Findings and caveats of the study: Researchers reported that naive, central memory and Treg TCRB repertoires appeared more similar in patients than in healthy donors. The question left open here concerned HLA type influencing TCRB rearrangement.

Concerning this clone: Its antigen is unidentified.

The chain combines TRBV11-1 with TRBJ2-1; 7 bases fit TRBD2. This sequence was found in a woman aged 30 to 39 in good health. Sequencing used naive CD4+ T cells from blood. The CDR3 DNA reads as TGTGCCAGCAGCCCGCAGCGGGGCCGCTACAATGAGCAGTTCTTC. Protein product: CASSPQRGRYNEQFF.